The rows below give T cell receptor beta chains drawn from one sample of a study of cytomegalovirus exposure and HLA in healthy donors. Generated by immunoSEQ multiplex PCR, the TCRdb table keeps only in-frame clones and is missing some. Here the sample table reports some 110,000 clones. Material for sequencing was PBMCs. All receptors come from a man aged 25-40 years in good health and CMV-seronegative. The CDR3 runs from the conserved cysteine through the conserved F or W. D genes are given only for firm matches.

d_call j_call v_call cdr3_aa cdr3_nt
NA TRBJ2-7 TRBV6-5 CASSPTPLGGEQYF TGTGCCAGCAGCCCCACCCCTTTGGGAGGCGAGCAGTACTTC
TRBD2 TRBJ2-3 TRBV7-2 CASSRTSTTDTQYF TGTGCCAGCAGCCGGACTAGTACCACAGATACGCAGTATTTT
TRBD2 TRBJ2-1 TRBV7-9 CASSPAAGALYNEQFF TGTGCCAGCAGCCCCGCGGCGGGAGCGCTATACAATGAGCAGTTCTTC
TRBD1 TRBJ1-1 TRBV19 CAIGPGTGYTEAFF TGTGCCATAGGCCCCGGGACAGGGTACACTGAAGCTTTCTTT
TRBD1 TRBJ2-2 TRBV12-5 CASGLVYETGYTGELFF TGTGCTAGTGGTTTGGTATATGAGACAGGGTACACCGGGGAGCTGTTTTTT
NA TRBJ1-2 TRBV30 CAWSKTRGYYGYTF TGTGCCTGGAGTAAAACACGGGGGTACTATGGCTACACCTTC
NA TRBJ1-3 TRBV25-1 CASSDLGGFLGNTIYF TGTGCCAGCAGTGATCTAGGCGGATTCCTTGGAAACACCATATATTTT
NA TRBJ2-7 TRBV6-6 CASSYGQMYEQYF TGTGCCAGCAGTTACGGACAGATGTACGAGCAGTACTTC
NA TRBJ1-1 TRBV28 CASSSVNTEAFF TGTGCCAGCAGTTCTGTGAACACTGAAGCTTTCTTT
NA TRBJ1-1 TRBV28 CASITSGHLGTEAFF TGTGCCAGCATTACCTCAGGACATCTGGGCACTGAAGCTTTCTTT
NA TRBJ1-1 TRBV27 CASSPAQGIAEAFF TGTGCCAGCAGCCCGGCTCAGGGAATAGCTGAAGCTTTCTTT
NA TRBJ1-1 TRBV6-1 CASGRGGTAFF TGTGCCAGCGGGAGGGGGGGGACCGCTTTCTTT
NA TRBJ1-1 TRBV6-5 CASSYRGTPSSEAFF TGTGCCAGCAGTTATCGCGGGACGCCGTCCTCTGAAGCTTTCTTT
NA TRBJ2-4 TRBV14 CASSQDLQGNIQYF TGTGCCAGCAGCCAAGATTTACAGGGAAACATTCAGTACTTC
TRBD1 TRBJ1-2 TRBV30 CAWSRQGGYGYTF TGTGCCTGGAGCCGACAGGGGGGCTATGGCTACACCTTC
TRBD2 TRBJ2-7 TRBV4-1 CASSHDFSGRSLEQYF TGCGCCAGCAGCCACGACTTTAGCGGGAGGTCTCTCGAGCAGTACTTC
TRBD2 TRBJ2-5 TRBV30 CAWSEGLAGGQETQYF TGTGCCTGGAGTGAGGGACTAGCGGGAGGCCAAGAGACCCAGTACTTC
TRBD1 TRBJ1-1 TRBV27 CASSSLPRDSEAFF TGTGCCAGCAGTTCGTTACCGCGGGACAGTGAAGCTTTCTTT
NA TRBJ2-7 TRBV20-1 CSARQAYEQYF TGCAGTGCTAGGCAGGCCTACGAGCAGTACTTC
NA TRBJ2-3 TRBV5-4 CASSPGSGASTDTQYF TGTGCCAGCAGCCCCGGTAGCGGAGCTAGCACAGATACGCAGTATTTT
TRBD2 TRBJ2-1 TRBV27 CASSLGRFDEQFF TGTGCCAGCAGCCTCGGGAGGTTCGATGAGCAGTTCTTC
NA TRBJ1-1 TRBV28 CASQPAGSTEAFF TGTGCCAGCCAACCGGCAGGGTCCACTGAAGCTTTCTTT
TRBD1 TRBJ1-1 TRBV10-2 CASSESQGDWFTEAFF TGCGCCAGCAGTGAGTCGCAGGGGGATTGGTTCACTGAAGCTTTCTTT
NA TRBJ2-2 TRBV18 CASSPLAPKNTGELFF TGTGCCAGCTCACCTCTAGCGCCCAAAAACACCGGGGAGCTGTTTTTT
TRBD2 TRBJ2-7 TRBV4-1 CASSLIAGLGTYEQYF TGCGCCAGCAGCCTCATAGCGGGGCTCGGGACATACGAGCAGTACTTC
NA TRBJ1-1 TRBV5-1 CASSLAEAQGEAFF TGCGCCAGCAGCTTGGCGGAAGCACAGGGTGAAGCTTTCTTT
NA TRBJ2-7 TRBV10-3 CAISYGLGGNYEQYF TGTGCCATCAGCTACGGATTAGGCGGCAACTACGAGCAGTACTTC
NA TRBJ2-2 TRBV27 CASSSTGLNTGELFF TGTGCCAGCAGTTCCACAGGGCTGAACACCGGGGAGCTGTTTTTT
TRBD1 TRBJ2-7 TRBV30 CACRPPDRGFYEQYF TGTGCCTGTCGCCCTCCGGACAGGGGCTTTTACGAGCAGTACTTC
NA TRBJ2-7 TRBV29-1 CSVEDPGAGVNHEQYF TGCAGCGTTGAAGATCCGGGGGCGGGAGTGAATCACGAGCAGTACTTC
NA TRBJ1-5 TRBV19 CASSILGAAVSNQPQHF TGTGCCAGTAGTATATTAGGGGCGGCCGTATCCAATCAGCCCCAGCATTTT
NA TRBJ2-7 TRBV29-1 CSALVGGSLWEQYF TGCAGCGCTCTCGTCGGGGGATCCTTGTGGGAGCAGTACTTC
TRBD2 TRBJ2-1 TRBV4-2 CASSQGSGGSSYNEQFF TGTGCCAGCAGCCAAGGGTCTGGCGGGAGCTCCTACAATGAGCAGTTCTTC
TRBD1 TRBJ2-1 TRBV10-3 CASRGEGTGRNEQFF TGTGCCAGCCGCGGGGAAGGGACAGGGAGGAATGAGCAGTTCTTC
NA TRBJ2-1 TRBV11-2 CASSPTGGNNEQFF TGTGCCAGCAGCCCTACTGGCGGGAACAATGAGCAGTTCTTC
TRBD2 TRBJ2-2 TRBV5-1 CASSPAREGLGELFF TGCGCCAGCAGCCCTGCGCGGGAGGGCCTGGGGGAGCTGTTTTTT
NA TRBJ2-7 TRBV18 CASSHPGGDEQYF TGTGCCAGCTCTCACCCAGGAGGGGACGAGCAGTACTTC
NA TRBJ1-3 TRBV4-1 CASSQGQFLSGNTIYF TGCGCCAGCAGCCAAGGACAGTTTTTATCTGGAAACACCATATATTTT
TRBD2 TRBJ2-4 TRBV28 CATGGPKNIQYF TGTGCCACGGGGGGGCCCAAAAACATTCAGTACTTC
TRBD1 TRBJ1-4 TRBV4-3 CASSQALQQGAYEKLFF TGCGCCAGCAGCCAAGCGCTTCAACAGGGGGCGTATGAAAAACTGTTTTTT
NA TRBJ1-1 TRBV6-5 CASNSGTTEAFF TGTGCCAGCAATTCGGGAACAACTGAAGCTTTCTTT
NA TRBJ1-3 TRBV6-5 CASSFLGGLGNTIYF TGTGCCAGCAGTTTCCTAGGAGGGCTGGGAAACACCATATATTTT
NA TRBJ1-5 TRBV28 CASSGGGGGDQPQHF TGTGCCAGCAGTGGTGGGGGAGGGGGTGATCAGCCCCAGCATTTT
NA TRBJ1-2 TRBV27 CASSFRGGDGYTF TGTGCCAGCAGTTTCAGAGGGGGTGATGGCTACACCTTC
TRBD2 TRBJ2-7 TRBV28 CASSLRLAEDYEQYF TGTGCCAGCAGTTTACGACTAGCGGAAGACTACGAGCAGTACTTC
TRBD1 TRBJ2-7 TRBV6-1 CASSGQGAWNF TGTGCCAGCAGTGGTCAGGGGGCCTGGAACTTC
NA TRBJ1-6 TRBV7-3 CASSHSVGGGMKDNSPLHF TGTGCCAGCAGCCATTCCGTGGGAGGGGGGATGAAGGATAATTCACCCCTCCACTTT
TRBD2 TRBJ2-1 TRBV5-4 CASSWSSGSYNEQFF TGTGCCAGCAGCTGGTCTAGCGGGTCCTACAATGAGCAGTTCTTC
NA TRBJ1-4 TRBV5-4 CASSADGTNEKLFF TGTGCCAGCAGCGCGGATGGCACTAATGAAAAACTGTTTTTT
TRBD2 TRBJ2-7 TRBV5-1 CASRPGLTSLEQYF TGCGCCAGCAGACCGGGACTAACGTCCCTCGAGCAGTACTTC
NA TRBJ2-7 TRBV5-4 CASSPYGVSSKGQYF TGTGCCAGCAGCCCTTACGGGGTCAGCTCAAAAGGGCAGTACTTC
TRBD1 TRBJ1-2 TRBV30 CAWFEGAEASYGYTF TGTGCCTGGTTCGAGGGGGCAGAGGCCTCCTATGGCTACACCTTC
NA TRBJ1-2 TRBV4-3 CASSQALGENYGYTF TGCGCCAGCAGCCAGGCCTTGGGAGAAAACTATGGCTACACCTTC